The source of this T cell receptor (beta chain) is a study of post-analysis software for immune sequencing data. TCR beta libraries were prepared from cDNA with unique molecular identifiers. The yield from roughly 1 to 10 million T cells was 500,000 or so cDNA molecules in total. TCRdb analysed the PCR reads with MiXCR anew, one entry per CDR3 protein. The sample contains hundreds of thousands of distinct CDR3 sequences, roughly three fifths of which appear only once. Study-wide points: Normalized Chao1 diversity was significantly reduced in patients versus controls. Batch-mates among the samples co-clustered strongly by F measure. The five TRBV segments detected at higher frequency in patients than in controls included TRBV5-6, TRBV5-1 and TRBV20-1.

Germline CDR1 and CDR2: SEHNR and FQNEAQ (reference sequence). Trimming pared 0 bases from V and 5 bases from J, leaving 11 bases between. CDR3 size: 15 residues. On this clonotype: The antigen is not known.

The receptor comes from a girl aged 2 to 9 with multiple sclerosis. The chain combines TRBV7-9 with TRBJ2-1; perhaps D is TRBD1 or TRBD2 (6 bases each). The sequenced sample consisted of blood. The CDR3 here is CASSLAGGLNNEQFF. In nucleotides, the CDR3 is TGTGCCAGCAGCTTAGCGGGGGGCCTAAACAATGAGCAGTTCTTC.